Sequencing of this T cell receptor (beta chain) was carried out in a study of CD8 T cells in ankylosing spondylitis. TCRdb reprocessed the 5' RACE reads via MiXCR and lists one record per CDR3 protein. This table holds almost 250,000 distinct CDR3 sequences, about 30% found once. The germline CDR1 and CDR2 sequences are MNHEY and SVGAGI. Trimming shortened V by 0 bases and J by 0 bases, and 15 bases separated the two germline ends. This CDR3 is 19 amino acids long. The sample comprised blood, either unsorted or a sorted T cell fraction (not recorded which). V usage is TRBV6-5 and J usage is TRBJ2-6; TRBD2 might be the D (7 bases). This clonotype originated in a male donor with ankylosing spondylitis or in good health (not recorded which). CDR3 in amino acids: CASSYSSGGLDSGANVLTF. Here the CDR3 DNA reads TGTGCCAGCAGTTACTCTTCCGGGGGGCTCGACTCTGGGGCCAACGTCCTGACTTTC.